The 4 T cell receptor beta chains reported below all come from one sample, sequenced in a study of CD8 T cells in ankylosing spondylitis. TCRdb re-called the 5' RACE reads through MiXCR, storing one row per CDR3 protein. This sample has about 240,000 distinct CDR3 sequences, with about 11% found just once. Source material: blood, either unsorted or a sorted T cell fraction (not recorded which). Receptors were obtained from a male donor with ankylosing spondylitis or in good health (not recorded which).

At least ten counts were recorded for this clonotype. This rearrangement joins TRBV5-1 to TRBJ2-3; TRBD1 matches 9 bases. CDR1 and CDR2 (germline): SGHRS, YFSETQ. With V trimmed by 3 bases and J by 1 base, 6 bases remained unmatched. The CDR3 totals 16 residues. CDR3 sequence reads: CASSSWDREGTDTQYF. CDR3 in DNA: TGCGCCAGCAGCTCCTGGGACAGGGAGGGCACAGATACGCAGTATTTT.

The chain employs TRBV9 and TRBJ1-2, with a tentative D call TRBD1 (6 bases). There are 14 residues in the CDR3. Germline V gene lookup returns CDR1 SGDLS and CDR2 YYNGEE. Trimming cost V 2 bases and J 3 bases, with 11 bases left between them. This CDR3 is CASSVDTGYYGYTF. CDR3 bases: TGTGCCAGCAGCGTCGATACAGGGTACTATGGCTACACCTTC.

In its sample, this clonotype was seen many times. This sequence joins TRBV2 and TRBJ2-2; no clear D gene. V was cut by 7 bases and J by 4 bases, with 10 bases left in between. Germline V gene data show CDR1 as SNHLY and CDR2 as FYNNEI. This CDR3 is built from 13 residues. The CDR3 loop reads CASKGRITGELFF. The DNA for the CDR3 is TGTGCCAGCAAGGGCCGTATCACCGGGGAGCTGTTTTTT.

At least ten counts were recorded for this clonotype. The CDR3 protein is CSARQGATGNTIYF. The CDR3, as DNA: TGCAGTGCTAGACAGGGGGCCACTGGAAACACCATATATTTT. This chain uses TRBV20-1 with TRBJ1-3; 8 bases match TRBD1. The CDR3 has 14 residues. CDR1 and CDR2 from the germline V gene are DFQATT and SNEGSKA (reference sequence). The J segment lost 2 bases and the V segment lost 2 bases, leaving 2 bases of the junction unmatched.